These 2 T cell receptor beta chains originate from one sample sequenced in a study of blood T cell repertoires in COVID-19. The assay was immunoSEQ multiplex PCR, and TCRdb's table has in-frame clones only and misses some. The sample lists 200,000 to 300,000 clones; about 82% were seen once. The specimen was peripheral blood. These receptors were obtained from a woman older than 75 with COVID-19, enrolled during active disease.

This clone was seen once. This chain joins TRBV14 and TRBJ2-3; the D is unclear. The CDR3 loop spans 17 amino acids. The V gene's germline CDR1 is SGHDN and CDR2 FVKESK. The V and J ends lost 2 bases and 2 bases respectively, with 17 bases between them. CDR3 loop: CASSQIPQLGSTDTQYF. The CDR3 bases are TGTGCCAGCAGCCAAATCCCCCAACTCGGGTCCACAGATACGCAGTATTTT.

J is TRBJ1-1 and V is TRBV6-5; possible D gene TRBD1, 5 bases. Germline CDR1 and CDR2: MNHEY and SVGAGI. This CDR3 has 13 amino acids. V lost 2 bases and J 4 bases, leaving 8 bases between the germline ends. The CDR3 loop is CASSYRGSTEAFF. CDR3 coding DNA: TGTGCCAGCAGTTACAGGGGTAGCACTGAAGCTTTCTTT.